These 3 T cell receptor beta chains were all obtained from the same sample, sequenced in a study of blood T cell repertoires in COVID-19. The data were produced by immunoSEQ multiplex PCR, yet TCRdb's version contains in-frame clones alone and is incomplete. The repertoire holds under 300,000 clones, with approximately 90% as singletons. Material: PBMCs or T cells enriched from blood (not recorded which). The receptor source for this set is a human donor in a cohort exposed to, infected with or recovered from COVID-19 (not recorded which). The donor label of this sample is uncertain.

This CDR3 is CAITPGGWNGYTF. CDR3 in DNA: TGTGCCATCACCCCAGGGGGATGGAATGGCTACACCTTC. The V gene is TRBV10-3, the J gene TRBJ1-2, with 7 positions matching TRBD1. V shed 7 bases and J 6 bases; nucleotides not matched to a gene: 8. CDR1 ENHRY and CDR2 SYGVKD come from the germline V gene. This CDR3 is 13 amino acids long.

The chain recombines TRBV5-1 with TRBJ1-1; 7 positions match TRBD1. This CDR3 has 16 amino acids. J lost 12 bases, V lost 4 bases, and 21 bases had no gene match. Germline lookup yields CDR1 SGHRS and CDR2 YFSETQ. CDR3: CASSPLWAGGQWGTFF. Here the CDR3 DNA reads TGCGCCAGCAGCCCTCTCTGGGCAGGGGGGCAGTGGGGCACTTTCTTT.

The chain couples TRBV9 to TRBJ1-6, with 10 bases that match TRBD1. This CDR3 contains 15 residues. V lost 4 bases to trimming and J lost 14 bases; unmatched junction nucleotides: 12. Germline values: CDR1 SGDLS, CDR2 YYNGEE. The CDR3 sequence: CASSPQGTGAFTLHF. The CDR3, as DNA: TGTGCCAGCAGCCCTCAAGGGACAGGGGCATTCACCCTCCACTTT.